This T cell receptor (beta chain) came from a study of T cell repertoires in cytomegalovirus infection. Overall study context: Matching HLA type and CMV infection were both indicated by public TCR beta signatures. General observations from the study: Pooled public TCR beta family frequency picked out CMV carriers with the relevant HLA. HLA-C-restricted CMV-specific TCR beta clonotypes were dominant in the ex vivo response.

TCRdb called the reads again in MiXCR, with one record for every CDR3 protein. The profile shows around 100,000 distinct CDR3 sequences, about 9.5% of them singletons. V dropped 0 bases and J dropped 3 bases, with 13 bases sitting between them. This CDR3 contains 15 residues. Germline lookup yields CDR1 SGDLS and CDR2 YYNGEE. This clonotype was found a few times. What it binds is unknown. The TCR was taken from a human donor in good health (CMV status not recorded). Some clones in this sample may be carry-over from other donors' samples. The rearrangement uses TRBV9 and TRBJ2-7; D not certain. The sample comprised PBMCs, sequenced either directly or after in vitro stimulation (not recorded which). For the CDR3, the DNA is TGTGCCAGCAGCGTAGACCCAGCGTCTTACTACGAGCAGTACTTC. Protein sequence: CASSVDPASYYEQYF.